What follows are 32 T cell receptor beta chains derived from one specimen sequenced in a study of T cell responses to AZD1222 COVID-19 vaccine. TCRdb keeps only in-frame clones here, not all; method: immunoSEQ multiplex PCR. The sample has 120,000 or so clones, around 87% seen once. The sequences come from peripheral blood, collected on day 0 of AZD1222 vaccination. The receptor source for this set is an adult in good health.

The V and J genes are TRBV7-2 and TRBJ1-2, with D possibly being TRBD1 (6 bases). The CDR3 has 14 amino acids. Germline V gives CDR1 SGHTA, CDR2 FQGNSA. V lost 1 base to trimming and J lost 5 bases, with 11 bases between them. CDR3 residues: CASSLGNTGYGYTF. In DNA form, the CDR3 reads TGTGCCAGCAGCTTAGGAAACACAGGGTATGGCTACACCTTC.

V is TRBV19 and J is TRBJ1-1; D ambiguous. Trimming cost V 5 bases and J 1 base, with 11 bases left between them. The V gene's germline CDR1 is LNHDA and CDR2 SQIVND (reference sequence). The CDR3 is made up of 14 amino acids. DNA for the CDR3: TGTGCCAGTAGTTACGAGCTTAGGAACACTGAAGCTTTCTTT. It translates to CASSYELRNTEAFF.

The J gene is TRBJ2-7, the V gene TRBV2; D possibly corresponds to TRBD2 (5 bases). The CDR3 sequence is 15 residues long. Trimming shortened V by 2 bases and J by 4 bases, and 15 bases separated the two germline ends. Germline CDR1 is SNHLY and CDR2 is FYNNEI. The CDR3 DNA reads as TGTGCCAGCAGTGAACGACTAACCGCGCGGTACGAGCAGTACTTC. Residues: CASSERLTARYEQYF.

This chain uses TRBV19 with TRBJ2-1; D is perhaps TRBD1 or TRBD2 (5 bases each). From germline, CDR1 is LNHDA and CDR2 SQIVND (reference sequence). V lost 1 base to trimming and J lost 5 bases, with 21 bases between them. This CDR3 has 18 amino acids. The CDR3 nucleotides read TGTGCCAGTAGTATAGCCTTAGGGACCAGGGAGAAAAACAATGAGCAGTTCTTC. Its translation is CASSIALGTREKNNEQFF. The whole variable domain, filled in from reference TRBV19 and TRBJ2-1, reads DGGITQSPKYLFRKEGQNVTLSCEQNLNHDAMYWYRQDPGQGLRLIYYSQIVNDFQKGDIAEGYSVSREKKESFPLTVTSAQKNPTAFYLCASSIALGTREKNNEQFFGPGTRLTVL.

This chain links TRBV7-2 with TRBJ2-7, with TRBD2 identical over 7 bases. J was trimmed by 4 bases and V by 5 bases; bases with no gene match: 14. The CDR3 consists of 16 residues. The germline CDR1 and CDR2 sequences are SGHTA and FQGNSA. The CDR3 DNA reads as TGTGCCAGCAGCACGCGAAGCGGAGCGGGGACTTACGAGCAGTACTTC. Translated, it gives CASSTRSGAGTYEQYF.

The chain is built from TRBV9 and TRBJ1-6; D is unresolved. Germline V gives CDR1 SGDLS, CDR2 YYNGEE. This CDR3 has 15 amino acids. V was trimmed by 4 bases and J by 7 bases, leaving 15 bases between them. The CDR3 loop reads CASSTGQVTNSPLHF. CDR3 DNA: TGTGCCAGCAGCACCGGGCAGGTGACCAATTCACCCCTCCACTTT.

CDR3 region: CSVRGPYEQYF. Written as DNA, the CDR3 is TGCAGCGTGAGGGGTCCCTACGAGCAGTACTTC. The V call is TRBV29-1, the J call TRBJ2-7; D may correspond to TRBD1 or TRBD2 (5 bases each). Germline V CDR1 and CDR2: SQVTM, ANQGSEA. The CDR3 is made up of 11 amino acids. Trimming cost V 6 bases and J 2 bases, with 8 bases left between them.

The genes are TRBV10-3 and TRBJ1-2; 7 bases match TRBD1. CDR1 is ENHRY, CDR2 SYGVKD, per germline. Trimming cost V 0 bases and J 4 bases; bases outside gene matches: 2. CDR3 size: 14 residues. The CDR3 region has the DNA TGTGCCATCAGTGAGTCAGCAGGGGGCTATGGCTACACCTTC. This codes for CAISESAGGYGYTF.

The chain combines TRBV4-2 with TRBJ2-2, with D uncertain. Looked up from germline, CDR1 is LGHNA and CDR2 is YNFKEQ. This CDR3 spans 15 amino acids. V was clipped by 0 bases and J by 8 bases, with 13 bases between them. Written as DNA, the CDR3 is TGTGCCAGCAGCCAAGATCGCGCAGGCCAGGGGGAGCTGTTTTTT. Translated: CASSQDRAGQGELFF.

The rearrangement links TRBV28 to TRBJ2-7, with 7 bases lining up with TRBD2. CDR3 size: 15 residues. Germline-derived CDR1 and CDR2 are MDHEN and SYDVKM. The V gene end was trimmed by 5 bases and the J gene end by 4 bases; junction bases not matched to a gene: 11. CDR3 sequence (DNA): TGTGCCAGCAGTCCCCGCTCGGGGGGTGGTTACGAGCAGTACTTC. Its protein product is CASSPRSGGGYEQYF.

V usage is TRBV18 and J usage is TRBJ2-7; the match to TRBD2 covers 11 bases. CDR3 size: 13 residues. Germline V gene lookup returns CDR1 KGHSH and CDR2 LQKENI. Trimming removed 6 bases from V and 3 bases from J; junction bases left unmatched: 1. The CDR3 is CASSGTSGYEQYF. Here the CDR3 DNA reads TGTGCCAGCTCCGGGACTAGCGGCTACGAGCAGTACTTC.

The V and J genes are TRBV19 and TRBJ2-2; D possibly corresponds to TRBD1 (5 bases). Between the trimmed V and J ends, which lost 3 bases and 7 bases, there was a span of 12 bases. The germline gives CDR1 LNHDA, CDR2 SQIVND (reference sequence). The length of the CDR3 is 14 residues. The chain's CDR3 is CASSMAGLDGELFF. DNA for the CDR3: TGTGCCAGTAGTATGGCAGGGTTGGACGGGGAGCTGTTTTTT.

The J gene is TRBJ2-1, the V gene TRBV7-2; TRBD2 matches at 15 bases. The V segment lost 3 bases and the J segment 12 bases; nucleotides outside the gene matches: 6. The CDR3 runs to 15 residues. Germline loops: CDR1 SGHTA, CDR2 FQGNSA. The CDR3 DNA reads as TGTGCCAGCAGCTTGCGGACTAGCGGGAGGGGGAGGCAGTTCTTC. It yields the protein CASSLRTSGRGRQFF.

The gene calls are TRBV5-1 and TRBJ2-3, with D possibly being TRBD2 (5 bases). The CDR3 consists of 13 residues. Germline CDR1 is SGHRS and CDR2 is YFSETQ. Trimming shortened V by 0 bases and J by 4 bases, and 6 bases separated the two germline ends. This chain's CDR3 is CASSLGGPDTQYF. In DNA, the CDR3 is TGCGCCAGCAGCTTGGGAGGGCCAGATACGCAGTATTTT.

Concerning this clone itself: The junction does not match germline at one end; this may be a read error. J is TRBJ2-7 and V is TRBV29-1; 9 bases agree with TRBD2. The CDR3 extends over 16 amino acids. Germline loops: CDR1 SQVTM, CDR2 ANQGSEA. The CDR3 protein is CSVEGLASGTGYEQYF. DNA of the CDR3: TGCAGCGTGGAAGGTTTGGCTAGCGGGACTGGTTACGAGCAGTACTTC.

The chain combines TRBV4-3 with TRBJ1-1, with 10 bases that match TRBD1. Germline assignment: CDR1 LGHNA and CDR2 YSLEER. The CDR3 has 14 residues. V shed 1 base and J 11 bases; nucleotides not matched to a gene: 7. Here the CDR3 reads CASSQGQGANLAFF. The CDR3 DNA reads TGCGCCAGCAGCCAAGGACAGGGGGCGAATCTGGCTTTCTTT.

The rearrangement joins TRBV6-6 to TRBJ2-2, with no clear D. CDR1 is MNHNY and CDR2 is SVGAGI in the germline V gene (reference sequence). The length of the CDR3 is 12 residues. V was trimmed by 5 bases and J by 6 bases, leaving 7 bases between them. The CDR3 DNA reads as TGTGCCAGCAGTCCCCACGCCGGGGAGCTGTTTTTT. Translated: CASSPHAGELFF.

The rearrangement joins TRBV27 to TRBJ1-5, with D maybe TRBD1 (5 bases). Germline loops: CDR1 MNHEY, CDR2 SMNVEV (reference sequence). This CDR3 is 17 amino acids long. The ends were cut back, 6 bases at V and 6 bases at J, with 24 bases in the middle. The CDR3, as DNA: TGTGCCAGCAGCCCCCTCGCAGCGGCAGGGTCCGCTCAGCCCCAGCATTTT. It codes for CASSPLAAAGSAQPQHF.

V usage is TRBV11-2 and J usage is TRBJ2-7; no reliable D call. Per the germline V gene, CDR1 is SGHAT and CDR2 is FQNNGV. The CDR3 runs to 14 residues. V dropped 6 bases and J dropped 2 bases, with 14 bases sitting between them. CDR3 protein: CASSPKWVAYEQYF. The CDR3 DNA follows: TGTGCCAGCAGTCCGAAGTGGGTTGCCTACGAGCAGTACTTC.

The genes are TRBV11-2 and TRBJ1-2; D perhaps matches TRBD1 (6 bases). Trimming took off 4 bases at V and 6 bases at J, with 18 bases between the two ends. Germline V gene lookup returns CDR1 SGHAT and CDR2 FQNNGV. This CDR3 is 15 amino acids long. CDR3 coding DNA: TGTGCCAGCAGCTCCCTACGGAGAACAGGGCATGGCTACACCTTC. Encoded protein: CASSSLRRTGHGYTF.

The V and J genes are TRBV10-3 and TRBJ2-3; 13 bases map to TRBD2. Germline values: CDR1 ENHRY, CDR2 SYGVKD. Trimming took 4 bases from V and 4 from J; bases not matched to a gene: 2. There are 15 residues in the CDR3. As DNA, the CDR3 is TGTGCCATCAGTGGGGGGACTAGCGGGGCAGATACGCAGTATTTT. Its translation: CAISGGTSGADTQYF.

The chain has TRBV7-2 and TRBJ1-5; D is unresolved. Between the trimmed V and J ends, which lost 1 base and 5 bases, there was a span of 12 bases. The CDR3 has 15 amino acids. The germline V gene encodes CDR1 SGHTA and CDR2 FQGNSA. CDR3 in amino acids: CASSLGPGFHQPQHF. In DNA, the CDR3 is TGTGCCAGCAGCTTAGGCCCAGGTTTCCATCAGCCCCAGCATTTT. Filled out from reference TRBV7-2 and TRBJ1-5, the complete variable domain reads GAGVSQSPSNKVTEKGKDVELRCDPISGHTALYWYRQSLGQGLEFLIYFQGNSAPDKSGLPSDRFSAERTGGSVSTLTIQRTQQEDSAVYLCASSLGPGFHQPQHFGDGTRLSIL.

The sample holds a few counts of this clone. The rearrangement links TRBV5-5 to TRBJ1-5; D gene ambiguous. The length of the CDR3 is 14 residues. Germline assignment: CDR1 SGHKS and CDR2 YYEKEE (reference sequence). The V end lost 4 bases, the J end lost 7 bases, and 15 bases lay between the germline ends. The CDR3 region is CASSRDGVGQPQHF. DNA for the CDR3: TGTGCCAGCAGCCGCGATGGGGTAGGGCAGCCCCAGCATTTT.

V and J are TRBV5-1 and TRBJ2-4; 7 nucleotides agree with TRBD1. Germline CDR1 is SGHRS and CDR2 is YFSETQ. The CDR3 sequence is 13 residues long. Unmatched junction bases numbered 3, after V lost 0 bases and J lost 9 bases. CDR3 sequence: CASSLGDSGIQYF. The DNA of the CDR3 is TGCGCCAGCAGCTTGGGGGACAGTGGCATTCAGTACTTC.

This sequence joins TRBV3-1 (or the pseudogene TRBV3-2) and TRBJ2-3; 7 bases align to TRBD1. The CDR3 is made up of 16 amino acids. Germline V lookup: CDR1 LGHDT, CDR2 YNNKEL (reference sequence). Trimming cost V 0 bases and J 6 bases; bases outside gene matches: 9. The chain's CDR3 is CASSQEVGQGDDTQYF. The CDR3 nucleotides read TGTGCCAGCAGCCAAGAAGTGGGCCAGGGGGATGATACGCAGTATTTT.

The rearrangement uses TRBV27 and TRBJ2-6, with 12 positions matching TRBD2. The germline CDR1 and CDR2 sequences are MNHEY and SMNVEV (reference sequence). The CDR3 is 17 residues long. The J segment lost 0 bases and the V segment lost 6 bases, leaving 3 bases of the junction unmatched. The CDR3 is CASRPLAGGSGANVLTF. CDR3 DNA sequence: TGTGCCAGCAGACCACTAGCGGGGGGCTCTGGGGCCAACGTCCTGACTTTC.

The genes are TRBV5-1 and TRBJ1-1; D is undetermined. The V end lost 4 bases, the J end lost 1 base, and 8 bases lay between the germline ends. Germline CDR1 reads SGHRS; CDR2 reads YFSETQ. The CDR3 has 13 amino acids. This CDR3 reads CASSGQPNTEAFF. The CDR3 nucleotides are TGCGCCAGCAGCGGGCAGCCGAACACTGAAGCTTTCTTT.

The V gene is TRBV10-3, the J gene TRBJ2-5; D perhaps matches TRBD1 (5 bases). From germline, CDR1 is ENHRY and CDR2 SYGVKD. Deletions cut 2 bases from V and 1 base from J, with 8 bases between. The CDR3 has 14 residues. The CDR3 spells CAISEGAAQETQYF. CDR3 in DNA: TGTGCCATCAGTGAGGGGGCAGCCCAAGAGACCCAGTACTTC.

The CDR3 sequence is CASSGSGFEQYF. CDR3 in DNA: TGTGCCAGCAGCGGCAGTGGTTTCGAGCAGTACTTC. The chain is built from TRBV7-2 and TRBJ2-7, with unresolved D. Trimming stripped 5 bases from V and 6 bases from J, with 11 bases between. The CDR3 sequence is 12 residues long. Germline CDR1 is SGHTA and CDR2 is FQGNSA.

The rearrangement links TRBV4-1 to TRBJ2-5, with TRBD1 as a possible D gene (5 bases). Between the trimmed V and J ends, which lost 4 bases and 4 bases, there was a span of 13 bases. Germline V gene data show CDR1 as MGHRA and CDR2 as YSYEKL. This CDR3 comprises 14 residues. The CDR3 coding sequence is TGCGCCAGCAGCCTTCTCAGGGCTGGAGAGACCCAGTACTTC. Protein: CASSLLRAGETQYF.

The CDR3 DNA reads TGTGCCACCAGTGATTTACGGGGACAGGGAGAGGGGTCCTACGAGCAGTACTTC. Its translation is CATSDLRGQGEGSYEQYF. V is TRBV24-1 and J is TRBJ2-7; 9 bases line up with TRBD1. The J segment lost 1 base and the V segment lost 1 base, leaving 10 bases of the junction unmatched. CDR1 KGHDR and CDR2 SFDVKD come from the germline V gene. This CDR3 comprises 18 residues.

CDR3 in DNA: TGTGCCAGTAGTATAGATATGGAGGGAAATGAGCAGTTCTTC. Protein: CASSIDMEGNEQFF. The chain carries TRBV19 and TRBJ2-1, with D possibly being TRBD2 (6 bases). V was clipped by 0 bases and J by 7 bases, with 10 bases between them. Germline V gene lookup returns CDR1 LNHDA and CDR2 SQIVND (reference sequence). The CDR3 extends over 14 amino acids. Drawing the rest from reference TRBV19 and TRBJ2-1, the complete variable domain is DGGITQSPKYLFRKEGQNVTLSCEQNLNHDAMYWYRQDPGQGLRLIYYSQIVNDFQKGDIAEGYSVSREKKESFPLTVTSAQKNPTAFYLCASSIDMEGNEQFFGPGTRLTVL.